This TCR beta chain was sequenced for a study of STAT5B mutations in CD4+ large granular lymphocyte leukemia. Study-wide findings and caveats: TRBV06-family usage was enriched in top patient clones (8/27) versus controls (2/35).

Comments on this clone: The antigen remains unidentified.

The junction had 8 bases not matched to a gene; V was cut back by 8 bases and J by 5 bases. Germline-derived CDR1 and CDR2 are MNHEY and SMNVEV (reference sequence). The CDR3 has 14 residues. Under the authors' procedure: A productive frequency of 2.59 x 10-5 was the lowest detectable. Produced via immunoSEQ multiplex PCR; TCRdb's table is partial and in-frame only. The V and J calls and clone size were taken over from that table, and D and trimming were inferred from the DNA. The table lists 40,000 to 55,000 clones, about 86% of them singletons, with approximately 0.4% in the top ten. The V call is TRBV27, the J call TRBJ1-4; 7 positions agree with TRBD1. Input material: CD4+ T cells from blood buffy coats. The clonotype originates from a human donor in good health. CDR3: CASSEGQKNEKLFF. For the CDR3, the DNA is TGTGCCAGCTCAGAGGGACAGAAAAATGAAAAACTGTTTTTT.